This T cell receptor beta chain is drawn from a study of T cells in Graves' hyperthyroidism and ophthalmopathy (dated by TCRdb to the late 2010s). As for the study more broadly: Peripheral blood samples were taken at the time of initial diagnosis, prior to any treatment. To identify distinguishing TCR V-J signatures, a discovery cohort of 95 to 100 patients was used, comprising some 45 with Graves' ophthalmopathy and approximately 58 with stable Graves' hyperthyroidism. An independent validation cohort of under 20 hyperthyroidism patients and roughly 16 patients who later progressed to ophthalmopathy tested prospective prediction of ophthalmopathy. For training and testing, the 110 or so patients in the discovery cohort were randomly divided in a 7:3 ratio. Thyroid tissue and blood T-cell repertoires from roughly six Graves' hyperthyroidism patients were also compared in the study. Following sampling, methimazole starting at 30 mg daily was given to hyperthyroidism patients, and high-dose intravenous methylprednisolone was given to ophthalmopathy patients. According to the paper, TCR Vbeta CDR3 sequencing was carried out on roughly 130 peripheral blood samples, which came from approximately 43 ophthalmopathy, under 85 hyperthyroidism and about 17 progressor patients.

A distance of 17 bases separates the germline ends of V and J, which lose 3 bases and 8 bases respectively. Inclusive of the bounding cysteine and phenylalanine, the CDR3 is 14 residues long. Of all the DNA, just the CDR3 is kept, 42 bases in frame from base 1. With regard to this clonotype: No cognate antigen has been identified for it. Per-base qualities were not stored, and no clone one base away is much larger.

What the authors observed across the whole study: No statistical method was used to fix the sample size in advance, and group allocation was not hidden from the investigators. Most expanded thyroid clonotypes (frequency above 0.001) were also detected in blood, suggesting blood repertoires may reflect thyroid immune responses. In validation, the model predicted progression to ophthalmopathy a median of about 6.5 months before onset, with roughly 71% sensitivity and 72.22% specificity. Ophthalmopathy was separated from stable hyperthyroidism by a 13 V-J signature model, with over 85% sensitivity and about 84% specificity obtained in cross-validation and 80%/75% obtained in testing.

A patient counted as having stable Graves' hyperthyroidism if no progression to ophthalmopathy occurred over 18 months of follow-up. Hyperthyroidism patients were newly diagnosed, had a disease duration of under 2 months, and were aged 18 to 65 years. The study excluded patients with uncontrolled infections, other autoimmune diseases, pregnancy or lactation. Diagnoses were established on the basis of clinical symptoms, serum thyroxine and TRAb, thyroid ultrasound, and orbital computed tomography. PBMCs were isolated from more than 8 ml of fresh peripheral blood by Ficoll-Paque density gradient centrifugation. Total RNA was extracted with Trizol reagent, and quality was checked on an Agilent 2100 Bioanalyzer. The TCR beta CDR3 regions were amplified from the RNA transcripts. The first round of RT-PCR for the TCR CDR3 was performed with the HTBI primer set and the Qiagen OneStep RT-PCR kit. Libraries were constructed in a second round of multiplex PCR, after which size selection and purification were performed. Libraries were sequenced paired-end with 100 bp reads on an Illumina HiSeq2000. Per the authors' processing: SOAPnuke was used to process the raw data, throwing out any read that contained adapters or uncalled bases, had a mean Phred below 15, or lacked an exact constant-primer or identifier match. High-quality paired reads were merged using COPE v1.2.5, and each unique nucleotide sequence was defined as a clonotype. Clonotypes were aligned to IMGT TRBV, TRBD and TRBJ reference segments using MiTCR v1.1. The analysis was restricted to V-J combinations with a frequency above 0.0001, which together covered around 99% of the repertoires. The TCS score was defined as the ratio of F50 (clonal expansion) to E x V (chaos), calculated using BLOSUM62-based TCRdist between CDR3 peptides within each V-J. Welch's t-statistics and random forest reduced some 510 V-J features to about 13, which were used in a naive Bayes classifier (R e1071). The public reads were reanalyzed by TCRdb: fastp trimming at Q25, MiXCR alignment, in-frame beta chains only. Rows with one shared CDR3 protein collapse into an entry with the most common genes and DNA. These V and J calls originate from TCRdb's pipeline instead of the authors' own analysis. The sample profile shows some 510,000 distinct CDR3 sequences; less than 25% of them were found once. The top ten clonotypes cover around a quarter of the sample.

Sequenced: blood. The chain was built from TRBV12-3 or TRBV12-4 and TRBJ2-7; no confident D gene assignment can be made. The receptor was derived from a man between 18 and 35 years old with Graves' hyperthyroidism. The CDR3 corresponds to CASSLVSSSLKQYF. The bases are TGTGCCAGCAGTTTGGTCTCCTCTAGTCTCAAGCAGTACTTC.